Only a few counts were recorded for the clone carrying this TCR beta chain. This sample is drawn from a study of T cells after yellow fever vaccination. The CDR3 contains 15 residues. The V gene lost 4 bases and the J gene lost 0 bases, with 12 bases spanning the gap. Germline values: CDR1 SEHNR, CDR2 FQNEAQ (reference sequence). TCRdb reprocessed the 5' RACE reads via MiXCR and lists one record per CDR3 protein. The sample has about 580,000 distinct CDR3 sequences, around 17% seen once. The chain links TRBV7-9 to TRBJ1-1; D is unclear. The sample consisted of PBMCs, taken 5 to 6 days after the first yellow fever vaccination. This receptor was obtained from a man aged 18 to 30 who received the YFV17D yellow fever vaccine. DNA of the CDR3: TGTGCCAGCAGCTCATCCCGGGATCTGAACACTGAAGCTTTCTTT. Its translation is CASSSSRDLNTEAFF.